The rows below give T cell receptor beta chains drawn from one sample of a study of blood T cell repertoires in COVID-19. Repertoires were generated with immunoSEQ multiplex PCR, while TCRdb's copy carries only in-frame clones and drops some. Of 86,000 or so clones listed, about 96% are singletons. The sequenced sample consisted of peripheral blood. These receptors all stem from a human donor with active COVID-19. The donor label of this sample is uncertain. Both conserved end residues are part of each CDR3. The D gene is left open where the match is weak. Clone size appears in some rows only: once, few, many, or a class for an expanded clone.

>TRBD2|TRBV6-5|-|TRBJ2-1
CASGLAGVRNEQFF
TGTGCCAGCGGACTAGCGGGAGTAAGAAATGAGCAGTTCTTC
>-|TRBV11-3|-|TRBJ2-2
CASRQNTGELFF
TGTGCCAGCAGACAAAACACCGGGGAGCTGTTTTTT
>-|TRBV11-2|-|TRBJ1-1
CASIPLGEGTEAFF
TGTGCCAGCATCCCCCTGGGGGAGGGCACTGAAGCTTTCTTT
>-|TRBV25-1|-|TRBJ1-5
CASSPGSNQPQHF
TGTGCCAGCAGCCCAGGCTCCAATCAGCCCCAGCATTTT
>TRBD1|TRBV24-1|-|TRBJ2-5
CATSDSPGQGQETQYF
TGTGCCACCAGTGATTCCCCGGGACAGGGACAAGAGACCCAGTACTTC
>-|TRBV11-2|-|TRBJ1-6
CASSRLLSSYNSPLHF
TGTGCCAGCAGCCGACTGTTGAGCTCCTATAATTCACCCCTCCACTTT
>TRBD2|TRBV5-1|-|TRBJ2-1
CASSLAGTSPVSEQFF
TGCGCCAGCAGCTTGGCGGGGACTAGCCCAGTTAGTGAGCAGTTCTTC
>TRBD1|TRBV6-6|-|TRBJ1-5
CASSYPDRGNQPQHF
TGTGCCAGCAGTTACCCGGACAGGGGCAATCAGCCCCAGCATTTT
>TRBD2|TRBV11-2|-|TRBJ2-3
CASSRSGVTTDTQYF
TGTGCCAGCAGCAGAAGCGGGGTGACTACAGATACGCAGTATTTT
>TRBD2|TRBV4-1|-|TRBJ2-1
CASSQDVLAGNNNEQFF
TGCGCCAGCAGCCAAGACGTACTAGCGGGGAATAACAATGAGCAGTTCTTC
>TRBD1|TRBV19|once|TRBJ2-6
CASSNPGTGGTGANVLTF
TGTGCCAGTAGCAACCCCGGGACAGGGGGCACTGGGGCCAACGTCCTGACTTTC
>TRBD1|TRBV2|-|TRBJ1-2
CASSWDRRANYGYTF
TGTGCCAGCAGTTGGGACAGGCGGGCTAACTATGGCTACACCTTC
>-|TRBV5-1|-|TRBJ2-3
CASSLEHQGTDTQYF
TGCGCCAGCAGCTTGGAACACCAAGGCACAGATACGCAGTATTTT
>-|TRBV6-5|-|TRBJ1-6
CASSSDPNRPLHF
TGTGCCAGCAGTTCCGACCCGAACAGACCCCTCCACTTT
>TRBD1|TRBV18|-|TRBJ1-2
CASSQNPGQGAYGYTF
TGTGCCAGCTCACAAAATCCGGGACAGGGGGCCTATGGCTACACCTTC
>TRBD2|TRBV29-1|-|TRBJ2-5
CSVNSGETQYF
TGCAGCGTTAATAGCGGGGAGACCCAGTACTTC
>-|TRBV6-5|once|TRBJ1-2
CASSYSQGRAGYTF
TGTGCCAGCAGTTACTCGCAGGGGAGGGCTGGCTACACCTTC
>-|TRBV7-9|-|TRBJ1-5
CASSPTGNNQPQHF
TGTGCCAGCAGCCCTACAGGGAACAATCAGCCCCAGCATTTT
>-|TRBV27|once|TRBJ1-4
CASSSGFVTPEKLFF
TGTGCCAGCAGCAGCGGTTTCGTGACGCCCGAAAAACTGTTTTTT
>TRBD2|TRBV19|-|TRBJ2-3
CASTPMVAGPTDTQYF
TGTGCCAGTACTCCGATGGTAGCGGGGCCCACAGATACGCAGTATTTT
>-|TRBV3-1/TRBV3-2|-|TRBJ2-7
CASSQAISTGTGGYEQYF
TGTGCCAGCAGCCAAGCAATATCCACAGGGACCGGCGGCTACGAGCAGTACTTC
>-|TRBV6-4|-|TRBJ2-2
CASSRETSTGELFF
TGTGCCAGCAGCCGGGAGACGAGCACCGGGGAGCTGTTTTTT
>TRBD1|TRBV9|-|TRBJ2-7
CASSVGVGAGGIHEQYF
TGTGCCAGCAGCGTAGGAGTTGGGGCAGGGGGAATCCACGAGCAGTACTTC
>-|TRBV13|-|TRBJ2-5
CASTVNRERGETQYF
TGTGCCAGCACCGTAAACAGGGAGAGGGGGGAGACCCAGTACTTC